This section outlines one TCR beta chain sequence together with its context. The clone's antigen remains unknown. Per-base qualities were not stored, and no clone one base away is much larger. Inclusive of the bounding cysteine and phenylalanine, the CDR3 is 17 residues long. Only the CDR3 portion is preserved as DNA: 51 bases, with reading frame beginning at the first base. The germline V gene (reference sequence) gives CDR1 as PRHDT and CDR2 as FYEKMQ. V is pruned by 6 bases and J by 4 bases, leaving 16 bases of the junction without a gene match. This specimen comes from a study of OX40 agonist ivuxolimab in advanced cancers. Some background on the complete study: Ivuxolimab was an agonistic, fully human IgG2 monoclonal antibody directed against OX40 (CD134), a costimulatory receptor. Intravenous ivuxolimab was administered to patients every 2 weeks at six dose levels: 0.01, 0.1, 0.3, 1.5, 3 and 10 mg/kg. In the dose-escalation cohort, nearly 85% of patients were male, and the mean age was roughly 60 years with a range of roughly 23 to 79. Prior anti-PD-1, anti-PD-L1 or anti-CTLA-4 therapy was permitted, and about two fifths of dose-escalation patients had received checkpoint inhibitors. Of the approximately 50 dose-escalation patients, hepatocellular carcinoma was present in some 19, melanoma in roughly 15, renal cell carcinoma in 9 and head and neck cancer in 9. Peripheral TCRbeta sequencing aimed to test whether ivuxolimab altered TCR sequence diversity and caused clonal T-cell expansion. The paper describes the monotherapy dose-escalation part (N ≈ 49 patients) of the phase I trial of ivuxolimab. Partial responses were achieved by three dose-escalation patients, of whom one had hepatocellular carcinoma and two had cutaneous melanoma. Findings and caveats that apply to the study as a whole: In partial responders in the 0.1-3.0 mg/kg groups, normalized peripheral clonal expansion was found to be among the lowest, especially among CD8+ T cells. At doses of 0.1 to 3.0 mg/kg, clonal expansion of both CD4+ and CD8+ blood T cells was observed from baseline to week 6. After ivuxolimab, CD8+ T cells had more expanded clones than CD4+ T cells on average. The antigen specificity of the clonally expanded peripheral T cells was not determined. Low levels of normalized T-cell clonal expansion were also seen in some patients who did not respond.

Genomic DNA was isolated from the sorted cells so that the TCRbeta CDR3 region could be sequenced. The immunoSEQ Assay was used for sequencing of TCRbeta CDR3 regions. The clones in this table, taken by TCRdb from immuneACCESS, are in-frame only. Not every clone is retained; where verified, under half of the shortfall comes from an unresolved V gene, and the cause of the rest is unknown. The sample profile shows 20,000 to 25,000 clones; about 65% of them were found once. Clones ranked in the top ten supply 20% to 25% of the sample. Patients with autoimmune disease history or receiving systemic immunosuppression were excluded from the trial. In every dose cohort, peripheral blood was drawn for TCR sequencing at baseline, cycle 4 day 1, and cycle 7 day 1. Samples were obtained from an open-label, multicenter, first-in-human phase I dose-escalation trial of ivuxolimab. The trial enrolled adults with locally advanced or metastatic head and neck squamous cell, hepatocellular, melanoma or renal cell carcinoma. Before TCR sequencing, CD4+ T cells and CD8+ T cells from peripheral blood were sorted into separate populations.

This receptor was identified in an adult with an advanced solid tumor such as melanoma, head and neck, liver or kidney cancer. Rearrangement joined TRBV13 to TRBJ2-7; TRBD1 agrees with 9 junctional bases. The sample in question was CD4+ or CD8+ T cells sorted from blood, obtained in a trial of the OX40 agonist ivuxolimab. This receptor carries the CDR3 CASSYDYGQGSLYEQYF. The nucleotide sequence is TGTGCCAGCAGTTACGACTACGGACAGGGGAGTTTGTACGAGCAGTACTTC. With the portions outside the CDR3 filled from the reference TRBV13 and TRBJ2-7 genes, the complete variable region becomes AAGVIQSPRHLIKEKRETATLKCYPIPRHDTVYWYQQGPGQDPQFLISFYEKMQSDKGSIPDRFSAQQFSDYHSELNMSSLELGDSALYFCASSYDYGQGSLYEQYFGPGTRLTVT.